Included here is one T cell receptor (beta chain) sequence, with context. The CDR3 length is 13 residues. Trimming cost V 10 bases and J 4 bases; bases outside gene matches: 6. Looked up from germline, CDR1 is WNHNN and CDR2 is SYGVQD (reference sequence). The assay was immunoSEQ multiplex PCR, and TCRdb's table has in-frame clones only and misses some. The profile shows hundreds of thousands of clones, less than 90% of them singletons. This sample is drawn from a study of blood T cell repertoires in COVID-19. Turning to the study itself: Donors in the United States, Italy and Spain gave samples during acute or convalescent COVID-19.

Membership in each cohort depended on participant-reported clinical history. Material: PBMCs or T cells enriched from blood (not recorded which). The chain combines TRBV10-1 with TRBJ2-2; 7 positions match TRBD1. The TCR was taken from an older woman who had recovered from COVID-19. The CDR3, as DNA: TGCGCCACCTCCAGGGGGATCACCGGGGAGCTGTTTTTT. Amino acid sequence: CATSRGITGELFF.